This T cell receptor beta chain was retrieved from a study of identical twins. This clonotype came up a few times. Healthy Caucasian individuals made up all the donors. The CDR3 has 14 amino acids. The germline V gene has CDR1 MDHEN and CDR2 SYDVKM. V lost 8 bases, J lost 6 bases, and 9 bases stayed unmatched. TCRdb fed the 5' RACE reads into MiXCR, producing one record per CDR3 protein. The profile shows a few hundred thousand distinct CDR3 sequences, 9.6% of them singletons. These records were also assigned to another study, of yellow fever vaccine responses in identical twins.

Sequenced input: PBMCs. This sequence joins TRBV28 and TRBJ2-3, with 9 bases lining up with TRBD2. The receptor was derived from a woman aged 18-29 years in good health. In DNA, the CDR3 is TGTGCCAGCCTGACTAGCGGAAGATGGGATACGCAGTATTTT. Protein: CASLTSGRWDTQYF.